This passage covers 26 T cell receptor beta chains from one sample sequenced in a study of T cell responses to AZD1222 COVID-19 vaccine. The protocol was immunoSEQ multiplex PCR, while the TCRdb copy is restricted to in-frame clones and leaves out a portion. This table holds 90,000 to 150,000 clones, approximately 83% found once. Sequenced here: peripheral blood, sampled on day 0 of AZD1222 vaccination. The receptors stem from an adult in good health.

The chain has TRBV24-1 and TRBJ1-2; 10 bases match TRBD1. Germline lookup yields CDR1 KGHDR and CDR2 SFDVKD. The CDR3 runs to 16 residues. V shed 2 bases, J shed 6 bases, and the junction held 8 bases outside the gene matches. CDR3 sequence (DNA): TGTGCCACCAGTGATTCAGGGGGAGGGACAGGGGATGGCTACACCTTC. This codes for CATSDSGGGTGDGYTF.

This clone was seen a handful of times. The J gene is TRBJ1-1, the V gene TRBV6-5; TRBD1 aligns across 9 bases. Germline lookup yields CDR1 MNHEY and CDR2 SVGAGI. V shed 2 bases and J 5 bases; nucleotides not matched to a gene: 6. The CDR3 covers 15 residues. CDR3 loop: CASSYKGQGRTEAFF. The DNA for the CDR3 is TGTGCCAGCAGTTACAAAGGACAGGGGAGGACTGAAGCTTTCTTT.

The V gene is TRBV5-4, the J gene TRBJ2-7; D ambiguous. The V gene lost 2 bases and the J gene lost 2 bases, with 17 bases spanning the gap. There are 16 residues in the CDR3. Germline V gene sequence: CDR1 SGHNT, CDR2 YYREEE (reference sequence). The CDR3 sequence: CASSFGQALDPYEQYF. CDR3 bases: TGTGCCAGCAGCTTTGGGCAGGCCCTAGATCCCTACGAGCAGTACTTC.

CDR3 coding DNA: TGTGCCAGCAGCCTCCAACTTCGGGGAAACACCATATATTTT. Translating it yields CASSLQLRGNTIYF. V gene TRBV14 combines with J gene TRBJ1-3; D not resolved. The ends were cut back, 4 bases at V and 4 bases at J, with 11 bases in the middle. CDR3 length: 14 residues. In germline, CDR1 is SGHDN, CDR2 FVKESK. The whole variable domain, remainder taken from reference TRBV14 and TRBJ1-3, is EAGVTQFPSHSVIEKGQTVTLRCDPISGHDNLYWYRRVMGKEIKFLLHFVKESKQDESGMPNNRFLAERTGGTYSTLKVQPAELEDSGVYFCASSLQLRGNTIYFGEGSWLTVV.

This chain connects TRBV12-2 to TRBJ1-3; TRBD1, the table's D call, was not compared with the DNA. TRBV12-2 is a known pseudogene. The CDR3 loop spans 19 amino acids. CDR3 sequence (DNA): TGTGCAAGTCGCTTAGAGTTTCAGTTAAGGGGCCGCGCCTGGGACACCATATATTTT. It specifies CASRLEFQLRGRAWDTIYF.

V gene TRBV19 combines with J gene TRBJ2-3; D is possibly TRBD1 (6 bases). CDR1 LNHDA and CDR2 SQIVND come from the germline V gene (reference sequence). CDR3 length equals 16 residues. Trimming took off 0 bases at V and 4 bases at J, with 14 bases between the two ends. DNA for the CDR3: TGTGCCAGTAGTATAGATCTTGGGGGCGCAGCAGATACGCAGTATTTT. Its protein is CASSIDLGGAADTQYF.

The gene calls are TRBV4-1 and TRBJ2-3; D unclear. V lost 3 bases to trimming and J lost 0 bases, with 13 bases between them. Germline V CDR1 and CDR2: MGHRA, YSYEKL. There are 16 residues in the CDR3. Here the CDR3 reads CASSQLVGFSTDTQYF. For the CDR3, the DNA is TGCGCCAGCAGCCAGTTGGTGGGGTTTAGCACAGATACGCAGTATTTT.

The chain uses TRBV28 and TRBJ2-3; possible D gene TRBD2, 6 bases. The CDR3 spans 15 residues. Germline loops: CDR1 MDHEN, CDR2 SYDVKM. Between the trimmed V and J ends, which lost 2 bases and 0 bases, there was a span of 9 bases. The CDR3 loop reads CASSLGGISTDTQYF. In nucleotides, the CDR3 is TGTGCCAGCAGTTTAGGAGGGATTAGCACAGATACGCAGTATTTT.

As DNA, the CDR3 is TGTGCCGGCGCAGAGGAGGGAGGTCAGCCCCAGCATTTT. It yields the protein CAGAEEGGQPQHF. The chain is built from TRBV30 and TRBJ1-5; no clear D. V dropped 8 bases and J dropped 6 bases, with 17 bases sitting between them. The CDR3 extends over 13 amino acids. CDR1 is GTSNPN, CDR2 SVGIG, per germline (reference sequence). The entire variable domain, with the rest obtained from reference TRBV30 and TRBJ1-5, is as follows: SQTIHQWPATLVQPVGSPLSLECTVEGTSNPNLYWYRQAAGRGLQLLFYSVGIGQISSEVPQNLSASRPQDRQFILSSKKLLLSDSGFYLCAGAEEGGQPQHFGDGTRLSIL.

V usage is TRBV7-9 and J usage is TRBJ2-7; 10 nucleotides align to TRBD1. With V trimmed by 6 bases and J by 5 bases, 7 bases remained unmatched. The length of the CDR3 is 14 residues. CDR1 and CDR2 from the germline V gene are SEHNR and FQNEAQ (reference sequence). DNA for the CDR3: TGTGCCAGCAGAGTTGGGACAGGGGAGGACGAGCAGTACTTC. This encodes CASRVGTGEDEQYF.

The chain employs TRBV5-1 and TRBJ2-7, with TRBD1 matching 7 bases. Losses at the gene ends were 4 bases for V and 6 bases for J; bases not matched to a gene: 10. From germline, CDR1 is SGHRS and CDR2 YFSETQ. CDR3 length: 14 amino acids. CDR3 in DNA: TGCGCCAGCAGCATAAGGACAGGAGGACCCGAGCAGTACTTC. This translates into CASSIRTGGPEQYF. The full variable domain, in which reference TRBV5-1 and TRBJ2-7 provide the parts outside the CDR3, is KAGVTQTPRYLIKTRGQQVTLSCSPISGHRSVSWYQQTPGQGLQFLFEYFSETQRNKGNFPGRFSGRQFSNSRSEMNVSTLELGDSALYLCASSIRTGGPEQYFGPGTRLTVT.

This chain connects TRBV7-9 to TRBJ2-7, with D perhaps given as TRBD1 or TRBD2 (5 bases each). This CDR3 comprises 15 residues. CDR1 is SEHNR and CDR2 is FQNEAQ in the germline V gene (reference sequence). The V end lost 3 bases, the J end lost 0 bases, and 12 bases lay between the germline ends. The DNA of the CDR3 is TGTGCCAGCAGCTTGGGGCGGAGGAGCTCCTACGAGCAGTACTTC. Encoded protein: CASSLGRRSSYEQYF.

The rearrangement joins TRBV6-5 to TRBJ1-6; D is possibly TRBD1 (6 bases). V was cut by 2 bases and J by 6 bases, with 11 bases left in between. Germline V gives CDR1 MNHEY, CDR2 SVGAGI. This CDR3 spans 15 amino acids. The CDR3 region is CASSYGGTSNSPLHF. The CDR3 nucleotides are TGTGCCAGCAGTTACGGGGGGACAAGTAATTCACCCCTCCACTTT.

The sample holds one count of this clone. The CDR3 loop is CAITVSPDRGDYGYTF. The CDR3, as DNA: TGTGCCATCACCGTTTCTCCAGACAGGGGGGACTATGGCTACACCTTC. The V gene is TRBV10-3, the J gene TRBJ1-2; 9 bases line up with TRBD1. Trimming cost V 7 bases and J 3 bases; bases outside gene matches: 12. Germline V CDR1 and CDR2: ENHRY, SYGVKD. The CDR3 is 16 residues long.

The J gene is TRBJ2-3, the V gene TRBV7-2, with a weak D call TRBD1 (6 bases). CDR1 SGHTA and CDR2 FQGNSA come from the germline V gene. This CDR3 spans 15 amino acids. V was trimmed by 3 bases and J by 2 bases, leaving 12 bases between them. CDR3 region: CASSFSTGNTDTQYF. The CDR3 region has the DNA TGTGCCAGCAGCTTCTCGACAGGTAACACAGATACGCAGTATTTT.

The chain employs TRBV3-1 (or the pseudogene TRBV3-2) and TRBJ1-2; weak D call: TRBD1 (5 bases). CDR1 is LGHDT, CDR2 YNNKEL, per germline (reference sequence). V was trimmed by 4 bases and J by 2 bases, leaving 8 bases between them. CDR3 length: 13 residues. CDR3 amino acids: CASSLGQNYGYTF. The CDR3 coding sequence is TGTGCCAGCAGCCTGGGGCAGAACTATGGCTACACCTTC.

This clone has only one observation. The rearrangement joins TRBV9 to TRBJ2-1; D may be TRBD2 (5 bases). V lost 0 bases and J 4 bases, leaving 14 bases between the germline ends. This CDR3 contains 16 residues. Per the germline V gene, CDR1 is SGDLS and CDR2 is YYNGEE. CDR3 DNA sequence: TGTGCCAGCAGCGTAGGGTCCCTAGCTAGGTACAATGAGCAGTTCTTC. Its translation is CASSVGSLARYNEQFF.

In its sample, this clone was seen once. The chain uses TRBV5-1 and TRBJ1-2; TRBD1 agrees at 7 bases. Germline V gene data show CDR1 as SGHRS and CDR2 as YFSETQ. The J segment lost 9 bases and the V segment lost 0 bases, leaving 20 bases of the junction unmatched. The CDR3 runs 18 residues. The CDR3 loop reads CASSLASTGTVSLWSYTF. The DNA of the CDR3 is TGCGCCAGCAGCTTGGCCTCCACCGGGACAGTGTCTCTATGGAGCTACACCTTC.

This chain connects TRBV20-1 to TRBJ2-3; D might be TRBD1 (6 bases). Germline V gene lookup returns CDR1 DFQATT and CDR2 SNEGSKA (reference sequence). The CDR3 spans 12 residues. V lost 6 bases to trimming and J lost 7 bases, with 14 bases between them. The CDR3 sequence is CSASGGRNTQYF. CDR3 bases: TGCAGTGCGAGTGGGGGCAGGAATACGCAGTATTTT.

The chain uses TRBV11-2 and TRBJ1-1, with 7 bases lining up with TRBD1. The CDR3 has 17 residues. Germline V CDR1 and CDR2: SGHAT, FQNNGV. J was trimmed by 0 bases and V by 3 bases; bases with no gene match: 10. Written as DNA, the CDR3 is TGTGCCAGCAGCTTGACAGGGAATATCATCATGAACACTGAAGCTTTCTTT. It encodes CASSLTGNIIMNTEAFF.

The chain combines TRBV6-1 with TRBJ2-2, with unresolved D. The CDR3 length is 13 residues. CDR1 and CDR2 (germline): MNHNS, SASEGT. Trimming took off 3 bases at V and 7 bases at J, with 9 bases between the two ends. In DNA, the CDR3 is TGTGCCAGCAGTGACGTTGGGATCGGGGAGCTGTTTTTT. Its protein product is CASSDVGIGELFF.

The J gene is TRBJ2-7, the V gene TRBV6-5; 9 positions match TRBD1. Germline assignment: CDR1 MNHEY and CDR2 SVGAGI. J gave up 3 bases and V 4 bases, and 4 bases lay outside the gene matches. This CDR3 has 14 amino acids. DNA for the CDR3: TGTGCCAGCAGTTCCGGGACAGGGAACTACGAGCAGTACTTC. Protein sequence: CASSSGTGNYEQYF.

J is TRBJ2-7 and V is TRBV7-2; a possible D gene is TRBD2 (6 bases). V lost 0 bases and J 2 bases, leaving 17 bases between the germline ends. The CDR3 is 17 residues long. Germline V gives CDR1 SGHTA, CDR2 FQGNSA. The CDR3: CASSLAGSGTAPYEQYF. The CDR3 coding sequence is TGTGCCAGCAGCTTAGCGGGGTCCGGGACTGCACCCTACGAGCAGTACTTC.

This chain uses TRBV21-1 with TRBJ2-7; the D call in the table, TRBD2, was not verified against the DNA. TRBV21-1 is annotated as a pseudogene. The CDR3 extends over 10 amino acids. In nucleotides, the CDR3 is TGTGCCAGCTTGAGTTACGAGCAGTACTTC. It encodes CASLSYEQYF.

The chain has TRBV5-1 and TRBJ1-1; D might be TRBD1 (6 bases). Germline V lookup: CDR1 SGHRS, CDR2 YFSETQ. With 0 bases removed from V and 9 bases from J, the gap between germline ends came to 9 bases. CDR3 length: 12 residues. The CDR3 loop reads CASSLDRVQAFF. In DNA form, the CDR3 reads TGCGCCAGCAGCTTGGACAGGGTCCAAGCTTTCTTT.

This clone has a handful of counts. The rearrangement links TRBV2 to TRBJ2-3, with 7 bases identical to TRBD2. The ends lost 7 bases at V and 1 base at J; junction bases unmatched: 5. The germline V gene encodes CDR1 SNHLY and CDR2 FYNNEI. The CDR3 consists of 14 residues. CDR3 DNA: TGTGCCAGCAAGGAGGCGGGGGGCACAGATACGCAGTATTTT. Protein product: CASKEAGGTDTQYF.